This is a list of T cell receptor beta chains from one sample in a study of OX40 agonist ivuxolimab in advanced cancers. Only in-frame clones appear in the TCRdb table, and some are missing; sequencing was by immunoSEQ multiplex PCR. The data hold 40,000 to 60,000 clones, with roughly 90% observed a single time. Sequences were derived from CD4+ or CD8+ T cells sorted from blood, sampled in a trial of the OX40 agonist ivuxolimab. The receptors stem from an adult with an advanced solid tumor such as melanoma, head and neck, liver or kidney cancer. CDR3s include the opening cysteine and the closing phenylalanine or tryptophan. Each record gives: V gene, J gene, clone size, D gene, CDR3 protein, CDR3 DNA. The D gene is left open where the match is weak. Size is omitted from some rows. Given values are once, few, many or a class for expanded clones.

TRBV19	TRBJ1-5	-	-	CASSILGALQLPQHF	TGTGCCAGTAGTATTCTAGGGGCCCTGCAGTTGCCCCAGCATTTT
TRBV7-9	TRBJ1-2	-	-	CASSLDGGYYGYTF	TGTGCCAGCAGCCTTGACGGGGGATACTATGGCTACACCTTC
TRBV9	TRBJ2-5	-	-	CASSAPRETQYF	TGTGCCAGCAGCGCTCCTCGAGAGACCCAGTACTTC
TRBV19	TRBJ2-7	-	TRBD2	CASSPTSGGSYEQYF	TGTGCCAGTAGTCCGACTAGCGGGGGTAGCTACGAGCAGTACTTC
TRBV19	TRBJ2-2	-	-	CASSIEQGDTGELFF	TGTGCCAGTAGTATTGAACAGGGCGACACCGGGGAGCTGTTTTTT
TRBV16	TRBJ1-5	-	-	CASSQSERTYSNQPQHF	TGTGCCAGCAGCCAATCGGAACGAACTTATAGCAATCAGCCCCAGCATTTT
TRBV19	TRBJ2-7	-	-	CASSISAYEQYF	TGTGCCAGTAGTATATCAGCCTACGAGCAGTACTTC
TRBV7-9	TRBJ2-7	-	-	CASSLDGSQGYEQYF	TGTGCCAGCAGCTTAGATGGCAGCCAGGGGTACGAGCAGTACTTC
TRBV7-9	TRBJ1-1	-	-	CASRPHRQGETEAFF	TGTGCCAGCAGGCCCCACAGGCAGGGAGAAACTGAAGCTTTCTTT
TRBV15	TRBJ1-1	-	-	CATSRDRDRGTEAFF	TGTGCCACCAGCAGAGATAGAGATCGAGGCACTGAAGCTTTCTTT
TRBV7-8	TRBJ2-7	-	TRBD2	CASSLGGGGIAYEQYF	TGTGCCAGCAGCTTAGGCGGCGGGGGGATCGCCTACGAGCAGTACTTC
TRBV27	TRBJ2-3	-	-	CASSFFPSTDTQYF	TGTGCCAGCAGTTTCTTCCCTAGCACAGATACGCAGTATTTT
TRBV7-2	TRBJ2-7	once	-	CASSSILPYEQYF	TGTGCCAGCAGCTCCATCCTCCCCTACGAGCAGTACTTC
TRBV28	TRBJ1-5	few	-	CASSTHRESNQPQHF	TGTGCCAGCAGTACCCATCGGGAGAGCAATCAGCCCCAGCATTTT
TRBV11-2	TRBJ1-3	once	TRBD1	CASSQDRVAGNTIYF	TGTGCCAGCAGCCAGGACAGGGTCGCTGGAAACACCATATATTTT
TRBV28	TRBJ1-1	-	-	CASSLFPEAFF	TGTGCCAGCAGTTTATTTCCTGAAGCTTTCTTT
TRBV7-8	TRBJ2-5	-	-	CASSLAAGRYQETQYF	TGTGCCAGCAGCTTAGCGGCGGGGAGGTACCAAGAGACCCAGTACTTC
TRBV7-2	TRBJ2-7	-	-	CASRHGSSYEQYF	TGTGCCAGCAGACACGGAAGCTCCTACGAGCAGTACTTC
TRBV6-1	TRBJ1-5	few	TRBD1	CASSFTGDHQPQHF	TGTGCCAGCAGTTTTACAGGGGATCACCAGCCCCAGCATTTT
TRBV7-9	TRBJ2-7	-	-	CASSSAQGRNEQYF	TGTGCCAGCAGCTCAGCCCAGGGGCGAAACGAGCAGTACTTC
TRBV7-3	TRBJ2-3	-	TRBD2	CASSLFSGLALTDTQYF	TGTGCCAGCAGCTTATTTTCGGGACTAGCTCTCACAGATACGCAGTATTTT
TRBV30	TRBJ2-3	-	TRBD2	CAWSGGRGQDTQYF	TGTGCCTGGAGTGGGGGGAGGGGTCAGGATACGCAGTATTTT